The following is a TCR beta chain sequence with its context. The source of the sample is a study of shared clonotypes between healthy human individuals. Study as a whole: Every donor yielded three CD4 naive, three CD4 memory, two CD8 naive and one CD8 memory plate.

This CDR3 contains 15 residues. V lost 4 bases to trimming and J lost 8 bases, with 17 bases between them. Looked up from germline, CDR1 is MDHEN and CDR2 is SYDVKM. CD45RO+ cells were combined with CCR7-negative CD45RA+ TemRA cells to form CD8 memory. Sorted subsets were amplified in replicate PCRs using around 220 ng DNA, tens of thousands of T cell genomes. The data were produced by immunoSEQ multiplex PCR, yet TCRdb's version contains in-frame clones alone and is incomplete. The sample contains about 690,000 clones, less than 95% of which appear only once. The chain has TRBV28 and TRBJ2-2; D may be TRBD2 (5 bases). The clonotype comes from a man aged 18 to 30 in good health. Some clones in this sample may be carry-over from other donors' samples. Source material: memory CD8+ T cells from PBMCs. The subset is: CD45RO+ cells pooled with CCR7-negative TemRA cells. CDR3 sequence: CASSWSGSNPGELFF. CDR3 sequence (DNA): TGTGCCAGCAGTTGGTCGGGATCTAACCCGGGGGAGCTGTTTTTT.